Each of the 3 T cell receptor beta chains below was sequenced from the same sample in a study of blood T cell repertoires in COVID-19. Sequencing used immunoSEQ multiplex PCR; TCRdb keeps in-frame clones, though not all of them. Of roughly 200,000 clones listed, roughly 80% are singletons. Sequencing was carried out using peripheral blood. The source is a woman over 75 with COVID-19, enrolled during active disease.

The V gene is TRBV6-1, the J gene TRBJ1-5; D gene uncertain. The V end was cut by 0 bases, the J end by 1 base, with 4 bases between. This CDR3 comprises 14 residues. Germline-derived CDR1 and CDR2 are MNHNS and SASEGT. CDR3 nucleotide sequence: TGTGCCAGCAGTGAAGCGCGAAGCAATCAGCCCCAGCATTTT. It translates to CASSEARSNQPQHF.

The chain has TRBV27 and TRBJ2-5; tentatively, D is TRBD1 (7 bases). The CDR3 covers 13 residues. Trimming pared 5 bases from V and 5 bases from J, leaving 12 bases between. CDR1 is MNHEY, CDR2 SMNVEV, per germline (reference sequence). The CDR3 region has the DNA TGTGCCAGCAGTCCCAGGGGGAGGGAGACCCAGTACTTC. Residues: CASSPRGRETQYF.

J is TRBJ2-4 and V is TRBV9; the D gene is possibly TRBD1 (6 bases). Germline assignment: CDR1 SGDLS and CDR2 YYNGEE. Trimming shortened V by 0 bases and J by 0 bases, and 13 bases separated the two germline ends. The CDR3 has 17 amino acids. CDR3 DNA: TGTGCCAGCAGCGTAGGGCAGGGGTCACGAGCCAAAAACATTCAGTACTTC. This sequence encodes CASSVGQGSRAKNIQYF.